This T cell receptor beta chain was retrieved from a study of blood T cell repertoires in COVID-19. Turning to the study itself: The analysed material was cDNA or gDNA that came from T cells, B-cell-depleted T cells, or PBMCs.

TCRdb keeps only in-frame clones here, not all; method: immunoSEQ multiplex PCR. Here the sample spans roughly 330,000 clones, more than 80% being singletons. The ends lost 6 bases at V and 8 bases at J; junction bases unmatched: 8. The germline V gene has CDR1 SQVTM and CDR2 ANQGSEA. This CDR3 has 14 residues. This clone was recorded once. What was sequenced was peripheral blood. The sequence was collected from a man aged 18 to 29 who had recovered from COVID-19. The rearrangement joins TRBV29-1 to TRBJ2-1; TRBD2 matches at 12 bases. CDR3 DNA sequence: TGCAGCGTGCGAGGACTAGCGGGAATCGATGAGCAGTTCTTC. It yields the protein CSVRGLAGIDEQFF.